Below, 10 T cell receptor beta chains from the same sample are listed, as sequenced in a study of neurological immune-mediated disorders. Each CDR3 protein is one row after TCRdb ran MiXCR on the 5' RACE reads. Of tens of thousands of distinct CDR3 sequences in the sample, more than 15% are singletons; the top ten hold 15% to 19%. Source material: PBMCs. The source is a woman between 40 and 55 years old in good health.

This clonotype was counted many times. The chain combines TRBV10-3 with TRBJ2-6; D tentatively reads TRBD1 or TRBD2 (5 bases each). The CDR3 consists of 16 residues. V shed 7 bases and J shed 0 bases, with 13 bases lying between them. Germline V gene lookup returns CDR1 ENHRY and CDR2 SYGVKD. The CDR3 is CAINRDGTSGANVLTF. CDR3 DNA: TGTGCCATCAATCGGGACGGGACCTCTGGGGCCAACGTCCTGACTTTC.

Worth noting for this clonotype: The CDR3 does not close with the conserved phenylalanine or tryptophan, likely indicating a read error. It is unclear where the CDR3 begins or ends on the DNA, so no DNA is shown, and the CDR3 is as TCRdb lists it. The chain joins TRBV4-3 to TRBJ2-5. The CDR3 is made up of 9 amino acids, end residues included. Germline V gene sequence: CDR1 LGHNA, CDR2 YSLEER. The CDR3 spells CASSQDGLK.

At least ten counts were recorded for this clonotype. Germline and junction disagree at one end, which may indicate a read error. The chain joins TRBV20-1 to TRBJ1-2, with 7 bases aligning to TRBD1. Looked up from germline, CDR1 is DFQATT and CDR2 is SNEGSKA (reference sequence). The CDR3 extends over 14 amino acids. The CDR3 DNA sequence: TGCAGTGCCAAAGCAACAGGGGCTAAATATGGCTACACCTTC. This codes for CSAKATGAKYGYTF.

The chain has TRBV12-3 or TRBV12-4 and TRBJ2-1; D is unresolved. V was trimmed by 3 bases and J by 9 bases, leaving 12 bases between them. This CDR3 region has 13 residues. The CDR3 spells CASSLFAGREQFF. CDR3 nucleotides: TGTGCCAGCAGTTTGTTTGCAGGTCGTGAGCAGTTCTTC.

This clonotype was counted ten times or more. The gene calls are TRBV7-2 and TRBJ1-3; D is perhaps TRBD1 (6 bases). The length of the CDR3 is 16 residues. The V gene's germline CDR1 is SGHTA and CDR2 FQGNSA. Trimming removed 5 bases from V and 1 base from J, with 15 bases in between. CDR3 amino acids: CASSQGTAASGNTIYF. CDR3 coding DNA: TGTGCCAGCAGCCAGGGGACGGCCGCTTCTGGAAACACCATATATTTT.

This clonotype occurred many times. The chain joins TRBV10-3 to TRBJ2-6; TRBD2 matches at 8 bases. V lost 10 bases to trimming and J lost 1 base; unmatched junction nucleotides: 3. The CDR3 has 14 residues. The V gene's germline CDR1 is ENHRY and CDR2 SYGVKD. CDR3 nucleotides: TGTGCCACTTCGGGGGGGTCTGGGGCCAACGTCCTGACTTTC. Amino acids: CATSGGSGANVLTF.

About this clonotype: A read error may account for a junction end that differs from germline. This sequence joins TRBV29-1 and TRBJ1-2, with D possibly matching TRBD1 (5 bases). Germline V CDR1 and CDR2: SQVTM, ANQGSEA. The CDR3 spans 14 residues. CDR3: CSVEVTWGWSGSTF. DNA for the CDR3: TGCAGCGTTGAAGTTACATGGGGCTGGAGTGGCTCCACCTTC.

The chain recombines TRBV3-1 with TRBJ2-4; TRBD1 might be the D (5 bases). This CDR3 contains 14 residues. Trimming cost V 8 bases and J 8 bases, with 19 bases left between them. Germline CDR1 LGHDT, CDR2 YNNKEL (reference sequence). CDR3 loop: CASQDVSQGDIQYF. The CDR3 DNA follows: TGTGCCAGCCAAGATGTAAGTCAAGGGGACATTCAGTACTTC.

This clonotype occurred many times. The CDR3 DNA sequence: TGTGCCAGCAGCTTAAAACAGGGTCTGCGCTACAATGAGCAGTTCTTC. It is translated as CASSLKQGLRYNEQFF. This rearrangement joins TRBV7-9 to TRBJ2-1, with D possibly being TRBD1 (6 bases). V shed 2 bases and J shed 3 bases, with 14 bases lying between them. Germline CDR1 and CDR2: SEHNR and FQNEAQ (reference sequence). The CDR3 consists of 16 residues.

Notes on this clonotype: This may stem from a read error, because a much larger clone lies one nucleotide away. This rearrangement joins TRBV14 to TRBJ1-2; D remains unclear. This CDR3 region has 15 residues. CDR1 SGHDN and CDR2 FVKESK come from the germline V gene. Trimming shortened V by 2 bases and J by 6 bases, and 16 bases separated the two germline ends. CDR3 in DNA: TGTGCCAGCAGCCAACACGTCGTGGACGGGAATGGCTACACCTTC. Protein: CASSQHVVDGNGYTF.